This T cell receptor (beta chain) was identified in a study of T cell responses to AZD1222 COVID-19 vaccine. This clone was observed a single time. The antigen remains undetermined. Findings and caveats of the study: Just a handful of people given AZD1222 tested seropositive at baseline. The repertoires were collected only after the peak T cell response. Most donors were white British and more were female, and clonal diversity was possibly underestimated.

Trimming at V came to 6 bases and at J to 5 bases, leaving 6 bases not matched to a gene. Germline CDR1 MNHEY, CDR2 SVGAGI. The CDR3 consists of 14 residues. Second-dose groups at about 4 or about 12 weeks were pooled. TCRdb's table, derived via immunoSEQ multiplex PCR, lists solely in-frame clones and lacks some. The table records roughly 180,000 clones, approximately 89% of them present only once. This sequence joins TRBV6-5 and TRBJ2-1; 8 bases are shared with TRBD2. This sequence originates from an adult who received the AZD1222 COVID-19 vaccine. This sample comprised peripheral blood, obtained 28 days after the second AZD1222 dose. CDR3 loop: CASSSGGPNNEQFF. DNA for the CDR3: TGTGCCAGCAGCTCGGGGGGGCCAAACAATGAGCAGTTCTTC.